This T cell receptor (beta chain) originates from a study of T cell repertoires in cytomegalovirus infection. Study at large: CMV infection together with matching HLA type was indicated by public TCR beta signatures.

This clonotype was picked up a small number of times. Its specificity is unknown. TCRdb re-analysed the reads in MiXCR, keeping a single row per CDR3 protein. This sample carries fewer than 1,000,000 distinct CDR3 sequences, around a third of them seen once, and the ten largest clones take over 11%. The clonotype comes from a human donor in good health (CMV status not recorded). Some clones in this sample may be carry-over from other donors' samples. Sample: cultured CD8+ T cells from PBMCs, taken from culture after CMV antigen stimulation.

Here the CDR3 DNA reads TGTGCCAGTAGACACCCGGGACAGGGAGGATTGGACAATCAGCCCCAGCATTTT. It specifies CASRHPGQGGLDNQPQHF. This sequence joins TRBV19 and TRBJ1-5; 9 bases are a match to TRBD1. The junction had 15 bases not matched to a gene; V was cut back by 6 bases and J by 3 bases. Germline V lookup: CDR1 LNHDA, CDR2 SQIVND (reference sequence). CDR3 size: 18 residues.